This T cell receptor beta chain came from a study of blood T cell repertoires in COVID-19. TCRdb's table, derived via immunoSEQ multiplex PCR, lists solely in-frame clones and lacks some. The sample has around 320,000 clones; roughly 88% are singletons. This clone was seen a handful of times. This CDR3 region has 12 residues. After removal of 5 bases from V and 11 bases from J, the junction contained 9 bases not matched to a gene. CDR1 is SGHRS, CDR2 YFSETQ, per germline. The receptor was derived from a woman in her twenties or thirties who had recovered from COVID-19. The sample consisted of peripheral blood. The rearrangement links TRBV5-1 to TRBJ1-1; 7 bases fit TRBD1. As DNA, the CDR3 is TGCGCCAGCAGTGACGGACAGGTCGGGGCTTTCTTT. This codes for CASSDGQVGAFF.